Reported below is one T cell receptor beta chain. Antigen specificity is unknown. V dropped 3 bases and J dropped 15; count of bases not matched to a gene: 15. This CDR3 comprises 16 residues. Germline V lookup: CDR1 MDHEN, CDR2 SYDVKM. Primers included in the PCR were 60 Vbeta and 13 Jbeta primers. The repertoire was sequenced with immunoSEQ multiplex PCR; TCRdb's copy has only in-frame clones and lacks some. Among 100,000 or so clones listed, about 80% were seen once. This sample is part of a study of cytomegalovirus exposure and HLA in healthy donors. Turning to the study itself: Approximately 190 million T cells yielded 100 million to 130 million unique TCR beta sequences, as an earlier analysis found.

Study-level findings and limits: Another analysis was done later, and it associated 16,951 TCR beta sequences with HLA alleles at 0.05 false discovery rate. In a later analysis, DRB1 alleles had the most associated TCRs; HLA-C alleles the fewest. Cytomegalovirus association was listed for 164 TCR beta chains.

Sequenced input: PBMCs. The sequence derives from a woman aged 40-49 years in good health and CMV-seronegative. J is TRBJ2-1 and V is TRBV28, with 12 bases lining up with TRBD2. The CDR3 DNA sequence: TGTGCCAGCAGTTTGCCCTCAATATCGACTAGCGGGGGACTGTTCTTC. Translation: CASSLPSISTSGGLFF.